These 18 T cell receptor beta chains originate from one sample sequenced in a study of a mutant IDH1 vaccine in newly diagnosed glioma. The time point: week 23, last vaccination. All doses held 300 ug of mutant IDH1 20-mer peptide, with topical imiquimod. Profiled with immunoSEQ multiplex PCR; TCRdb holds only in-frame clones, not every one. The sample has 50,000 to 60,000 clones, 80% seen once; the top ten hold roughly 6.2%. No cognate antigen is known for these TCRs. Sequenced here: PBMCs, sampled from a glioma patient whose treatment included an IDH1 peptide vaccine. Receptors originate from a man aged 40-50 years with glioma.

The chain recombines TRBV5-5 with TRBJ1-6, with D unclear. The CDR3 consists of 15 residues. Germline CDR1 reads SGHKS; CDR2 reads YYEKEE (reference sequence). Trimming removed 5 bases at V and 0 bases at J, with 9 bases between. CDR3: CASSIGDSYNSPLHF. The CDR3 nucleotides read TGTGCCAGCAGTATCGGGGACTCCTATAATTCACCCCTCCACTTT.

The chain uses TRBV6-5 and TRBJ2-1; TRBD2 aligns across 8 bases. This CDR3 region has 15 residues. J gave up 4 bases and V 6 bases, and 8 bases lay outside the gene matches. Germline V lookup: CDR1 MNHEY, CDR2 SVGAGI. The CDR3 protein is CASSRSGATYNEQFF. The CDR3 DNA follows: TGTGCCAGCAGCCGTAGCGGGGCCACGTACAATGAGCAGTTCTTC.

The chain employs TRBV7-2 and TRBJ2-3; 7 nucleotides align to TRBD1. The germline V gene has CDR1 SGHTA and CDR2 FQGNSA. J lost 14 bases, V lost 5 bases, and 13 bases had no gene match. The CDR3 sequence is 13 residues long. The CDR3: CASSLPGQVRTYF. CDR3 in DNA: TGTGCCAGCAGCCTTCCTGGACAGGTCAGAACGTATTTT. The whole variable domain, filled in from reference TRBV7-2 and TRBJ2-3, reads GAGVSQSPSNKVTEKGKDVELRCDPISGHTALYWYRQSLGQGLEFLIYFQGNSAPDKSGLPSDRFSAERTGGSVSTLTIQRTQQEDSAVYLCASSLPGQVRTYFGPGTRLTVL.

By share, this clone counts as medium-sized. The chain couples TRBV9 to TRBJ1-1; D is undetermined. The CDR3 consists of 11 residues. V dropped 3 bases and J dropped 7 bases, with 7 bases sitting between them. CDR1 is SGDLS, CDR2 YYNGEE, per germline. The CDR3 DNA is TGTGCCAGCAGCGCGGGAAATGAAGCTTTCTTT. This codes for CASSAGNEAFF.

V is TRBV18 and J is TRBJ2-7; D call uncertain. The CDR3 spans 12 residues. CDR1 is KGHSH and CDR2 is LQKENI in the germline V gene. V lost 2 bases and J 7 bases, leaving 9 bases between the germline ends. CDR3 bases: TGTGCCAGCTCACCAAAGGAAAATGAGCAGTACTTC. Its translation is CASSPKENEQYF.

This clone was seen a few times. The chain has TRBV11-2 and TRBJ1-2; D uncertain. V was cut by 1 base and J by 4 bases, with 13 bases left in between. This CDR3 is 15 amino acids long. The germline V gene has CDR1 SGHAT and CDR2 FQNNGV. The CDR3 is CASSLVVGGGYGYTF. The CDR3 DNA follows: TGTGCCAGCAGCTTAGTCGTGGGCGGAGGCTATGGCTACACCTTC.

The rearrangement uses TRBV6-1 and TRBJ2-5, with 15 bases lining up with TRBD2. The V gene's germline CDR1 is MNHNS and CDR2 SASEGT. The J segment lost 5 bases and the V segment lost 0 bases, leaving 7 bases of the junction unmatched. This CDR3 comprises 18 residues. The DNA for the CDR3 is TGTGCCAGCAGTGAAGCGCTGGGACTAGCGGGGGGTCGGGAGACCCAGTACTTC. Its protein product is CASSEALGLAGGRETQYF.

The chain combines TRBV4-1 with TRBJ2-1; possible D gene TRBD2, 6 bases. The CDR3 runs to 13 residues. Germline V gene data show CDR1 as MGHRA and CDR2 as YSYEKL. Deletions cut 6 bases from V and 4 bases from J, with 10 bases between. In DNA, the CDR3 is TGCGCCAGCAGTTATCGGGAGTACAATGAGCAGTTCTTC. Translated, it gives CASSYREYNEQFF.

This chain connects TRBV6-6 to TRBJ2-2; unclear D gene. V shed 6 bases and J shed 5 bases, with 10 bases lying between them. The CDR3 covers 13 residues. Germline V gives CDR1 MNHNY, CDR2 SVGAGI (reference sequence). The CDR3 sequence is CASSPIETGELFF. CDR3 DNA: TGTGCCAGCAGCCCTATCGAGACCGGGGAGCTGTTTTTT.

CDR3 coding DNA: TGCGCCAGCAGCCAGCTCCTGTTCGGCAGCTCCAACACTGAAGCTTTCTTT. This encodes CASSQLLFGSSNTEAFF. This rearrangement joins TRBV4-1 to TRBJ1-1; no firm D call. V lost 3 bases, J lost 2 bases, and 19 bases lay in between. Per the germline V gene, CDR1 is MGHRA and CDR2 is YSYEKL. This CDR3 has 17 amino acids.

The chain couples TRBV5-1 to TRBJ2-1; D is ambiguous. This CDR3 has 11 residues. Trimming removed 1 base from V and 8 bases from J, with 4 bases in between. CDR1 is SGHRS, CDR2 YFSETQ, per germline. The CDR3 DNA reads TGCGCCAGCAGCTTGAGTGATGAGCAGTTCTTC. Protein product: CASSLSDEQFF.

The V call is TRBV25-1, the J call TRBJ1-3; tentatively, D is TRBD1 (6 bases). Looked up from germline, CDR1 is MGHDK and CDR2 is SYGVNS. There are 16 residues in the CDR3. V lost 1 base and J lost 3, with 13 bases in between. The CDR3 nucleotides are TGTGCCAGCAGTGAATCTGGGGGGCCGGGTGGAAACACCATATATTTT. Translating gives CASSESGGPGGNTIYF.

This clone turned up a few times. The rearrangement joins TRBV4-1 to TRBJ1-3; TRBD1 is a possible D gene (5 bases). Germline loops: CDR1 MGHRA, CDR2 YSYEKL. Trimming took 0 bases from V and 12 from J, leaving 9 bases between them. The CDR3 is made up of 12 amino acids. The CDR3 bases are TGCGCCAGCAGCCAAGAGGGGACCATCATATATTTT. This codes for CASSQEGTIIYF.

V gene TRBV2 combines with J gene TRBJ1-5; 7 nucleotides match TRBD1. Trimming took 6 bases from V and 4 from J; bases not matched to a gene: 3. Germline V gene sequence: CDR1 SNHLY, CDR2 FYNNEI. This CDR3 comprises 13 residues. The CDR3 DNA reads as TGTGCCAGCAGGGGCAGGGGGAATCAGCCCCAGCATTTT. It translates to CASRGRGNQPQHF.

A few counts support this clone. V and J are TRBV18 and TRBJ1-4; D remains unclear. Trimming shortened V by 3 bases and J by 5 bases, and 7 bases separated the two germline ends. Germline CDR1 reads KGHSH; CDR2 reads LQKENI. The CDR3 spans 13 residues. The CDR3 loop reads CASSPTGNEKLFF. CDR3 in DNA: TGTGCCAGCTCACCGACGGGCAATGAAAAACTGTTTTTT. The full variable domain, completed using reference TRBV18 and TRBJ1-4, is NAGVMQNPRHLVRRRGQEARLRCSPMKGHSHVYWYRQLPEEGLKFMVYLQKENIIDESGMPKERFSAEFPKEGPSILRIQQVVRGDSAAYFCASSPTGNEKLFFGSGTQLSVL.

J is TRBJ1-5 and V is TRBV5-4; D remains unclear. The V end lost 4 bases, the J end lost 3 bases, and 17 bases lay between the germline ends. Germline lookup yields CDR1 SGHNT and CDR2 YYREEE (reference sequence). This CDR3 contains 16 residues. In nucleotides, the CDR3 is TGTGCCAGCAGCCTTGGCGGCGGGCAGGACAATCAGCCCCAGCATTTT. Translation: CASSLGGGQDNQPQHF.

The V call is TRBV5-4, the J call TRBJ2-7; tentative D call: TRBD1 (6 bases). Looked up from germline, CDR1 is SGHNT and CDR2 is YYREEE (reference sequence). Between the trimmed V and J ends, which lost 5 bases and 0 bases, there was a span of 12 bases. This CDR3 contains 14 residues. In DNA form, the CDR3 reads TGTGCCAGCAGGGACAGCGGACTCTCCTACGAGCAGTACTTC. Its protein product is CASRDSGLSYEQYF. Full variable domain (missing parts from reference TRBV5-4 and TRBJ2-7): ETGVTQSPTHLIKTRGQQVTLRCSSQSGHNTVSWYQQALGQGPQFIFQYYREEENGRGNFPPRFSGLQFPNYSSELNVNALELDDSALYLCASRDSGLSYEQYFGPGTRLTVT.

This clone is a singleton in its sample. In DNA form, the CDR3 reads TGTGCCAGCAGCTTGGGTCGCGTGTACACTGAAGCTTTCTTT. Translated, it gives CASSLGRVYTEAFF. The genes are TRBV5-6 and TRBJ1-1; D is unclear. This CDR3 spans 14 amino acids. Per the germline V gene, CDR1 is SGHDT and CDR2 is YYEEEE. V shed 0 bases and J shed 3 bases, with 9 bases lying between them.